This T cell receptor beta chain is from a study of cytomegalovirus exposure and HLA in healthy donors. About the study: The use of the same platform for the roughly 110 validation repertoires and the 600 to 800 first-cohort repertoires was reported by a later analysis. General study results and limits: It was confirmed in vitro that a few of the CMV-associated chains were specific for CMV antigens. According to a later analysis, TCR clusters from the first cohort tended to co-occur in the 120 or so validation repertoires.

Worth noting for this clone: Antigen: not known.

Germline CDR1 SEHNR, CDR2 FQNEAQ (reference sequence). This CDR3 is built from 13 residues. With V trimmed by 1 base and J by 13 bases, 5 bases remained unmatched. TCRdb's table, derived via immunoSEQ multiplex PCR, lists solely in-frame clones and lacks some. The data hold about 130,000 clones, with just under 90% observed a single time. The chain combines TRBV7-9 with TRBJ2-4; 9 bases are shared with TRBD2. The sequence derives from a woman aged 25 to 39 in good health and CMV-seropositive. The source material was PBMCs. The DNA for the CDR3 is TGTGCCAGCAGCTTAGTATTAGCGGGGGCCCAGTACTTC. It translates to CASSLVLAGAQYF.